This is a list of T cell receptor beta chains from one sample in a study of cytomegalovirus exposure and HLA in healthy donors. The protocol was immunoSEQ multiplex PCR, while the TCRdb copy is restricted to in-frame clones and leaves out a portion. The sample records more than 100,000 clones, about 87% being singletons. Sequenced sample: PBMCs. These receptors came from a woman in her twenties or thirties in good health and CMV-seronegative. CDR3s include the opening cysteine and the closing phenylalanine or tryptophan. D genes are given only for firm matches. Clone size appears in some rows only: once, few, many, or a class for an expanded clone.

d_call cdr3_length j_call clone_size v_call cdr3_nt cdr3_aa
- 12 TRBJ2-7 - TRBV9 TGTGCCAGCAGCGTAGAACCGGGCGAGCAGTACTTC CASSVEPGEQYF
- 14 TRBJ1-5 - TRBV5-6 TGTGCCAGCAGCTTAGGGGGTAGCAATCAGCCCCAGCATTTT CASSLGGSNQPQHF
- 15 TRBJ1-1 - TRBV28 TGTGCCAGCAGTTTACTCGGAGGGTTGATCACTGAAGCTTTCTTT CASSLLGGLITEAFF
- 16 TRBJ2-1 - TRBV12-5 TGTGCTAGTGGTTTGGTCCTAGGGAGGTCCTACAATGAGCAGTTCTTC CASGLVLGRSYNEQFF
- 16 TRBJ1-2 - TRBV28 TGTGCCAGCAGCTCACAACGGGGGAGACTCAACTATGGCTACACCTTC CASSSQRGRLNYGYTF
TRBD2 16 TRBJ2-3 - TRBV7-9 TGTGCCAGCAGCCCGCTGACTAGCGGGGGGGGTGATACGCAGTATTTT CASSPLTSGGGDTQYF
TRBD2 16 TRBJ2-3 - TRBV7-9 TGTGCCAGCAGCTGGGTACTAGCGGGGGGGTCAGATACGCAGTATTTT CASSWVLAGGSDTQYF
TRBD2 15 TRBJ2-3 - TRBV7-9 TGTGCCAGCAGCCAGCGGGGGGCGGGCACAGATACGCAGTATTTT CASSQRGAGTDTQYF
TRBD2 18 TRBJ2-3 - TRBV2 TGTGCCAGCATTTACTTGCTAGCGGGGGTGTCTAGCACAGATACGCAGTATTTT CASIYLLAGVSSTDTQYF
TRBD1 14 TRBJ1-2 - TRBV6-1 TGTGCCAGCACCGAATTACAGGGGGCGCAGGGCTACACCTTC CASTELQGAQGYTF
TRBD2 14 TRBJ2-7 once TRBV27 TGTGCCAGCAGTTCGGGACTAGCGCCCCTCGAGCAGTACTTC CASSSGLAPLEQYF
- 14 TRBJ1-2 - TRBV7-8 TGTGCCAGCAGCTTAGGGTCAGCTAACTATGGCTACACCTTC CASSLGSANYGYTF
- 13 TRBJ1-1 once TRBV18 TGTGCCACCCTGGGCAGGGGTAACACTGAAGCTTTCTTT CATLGRGNTEAFF
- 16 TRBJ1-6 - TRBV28 TGTGCCAGCAGTCCCGGGGGGGGTTCCTATAATTCACCCCTCCACTTT CASSPGGGSYNSPLHF
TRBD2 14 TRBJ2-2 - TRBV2 TGTGCCATCAGCGGGGGACCTAACACCGGGGAGCTGTTTTTT CAISGGPNTGELFF
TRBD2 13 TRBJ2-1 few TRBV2 TGTGCCAGCAACGGACTAGGGAACAATGAGCAGTTCTTC CASNGLGNNEQFF
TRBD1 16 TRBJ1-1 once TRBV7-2 TGTGCCAGCAGCTTGACATGGGACAGGAAGAGGACTGAAGCTTTCTTT CASSLTWDRKRTEAFF